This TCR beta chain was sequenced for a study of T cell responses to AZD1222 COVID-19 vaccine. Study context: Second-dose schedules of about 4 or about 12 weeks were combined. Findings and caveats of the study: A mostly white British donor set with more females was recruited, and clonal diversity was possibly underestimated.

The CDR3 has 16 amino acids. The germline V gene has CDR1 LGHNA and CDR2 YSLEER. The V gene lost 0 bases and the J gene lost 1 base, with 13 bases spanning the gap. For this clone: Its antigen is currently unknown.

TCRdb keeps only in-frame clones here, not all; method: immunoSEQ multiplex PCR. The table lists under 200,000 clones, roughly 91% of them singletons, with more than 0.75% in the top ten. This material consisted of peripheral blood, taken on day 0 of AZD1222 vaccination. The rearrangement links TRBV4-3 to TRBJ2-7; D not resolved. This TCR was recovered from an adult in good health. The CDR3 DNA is TGCGCCAGCAGCCAAGATGTGGGTAGCTCTTCCTACGAGCAGTACTTC. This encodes CASSQDVGSSSYEQYF.